The 21 T cell receptor beta chains in this list originate from one sample, sequenced in a study of vaccination effects on CD4 cells after COVID-19. Their antigens remain unidentified. Generated by immunoSEQ multiplex PCR, the TCRdb table keeps only in-frame clones and is missing some. This sample has more than 60,000 clones, with around 70% found just once. Cells that had been cultured for roughly eleven days were the source of isolated CD4+ T cells. All participants had two doses of either the BNT162b2 or mRNA-1273 vaccine. The sequenced sample was CD4+ T cells from PBMCs cultured without peptide, obtained after COVID-19 vaccination. Receptors originate from a human donor who received a COVID-19 vaccine.

The chain couples TRBV7-9 to TRBJ2-7, with 10 bases aligning to TRBD2. Germline V CDR1 and CDR2: SEHNR, FQNEAQ (reference sequence). CDR3 length: 18 residues. The V segment lost 5 bases and the J segment 0 bases; nucleotides outside the gene matches: 13. DNA of the CDR3: TGTGCCAGCAGCCCACCCTCCGGGACTAGCGACTACTCCTACGAGCAGTACGTC. As protein: CASSPPSGTSDYSYEQYV.

The chain combines TRBV4-3 with TRBJ1-2, with D tentatively TRBD1 (6 bases). CDR1 is LGHNA, CDR2 YSLEER, per germline. Trimming took off 1 base at V and 3 bases at J, with 21 bases between the two ends. The CDR3 is made up of 18 amino acids. CDR3 in DNA: TGCGCCAGCAGCCAAGGATCGCGGGACATACCCAACTACTATGGCTACACCTTC. It codes for CASSQGSRDIPNYYGYTF.

This rearrangement joins TRBV6-5 to TRBJ2-7, with unresolved D. This CDR3 spans 14 amino acids. Looked up from germline, CDR1 is MNHEY and CDR2 is SVGAGI. V lost 7 bases and J lost 1, with 14 bases in between. This CDR3 reads CASNSLKGSYEQYV. CDR3 nucleotides: TGTGCCAGCAATTCCCTAAAGGGTTCCTACGAGCAGTACGTC.

The chain is built from TRBV4-1 and TRBJ1-5; possibly TRBD1 for D (5 bases). This CDR3 comprises 15 residues. V was clipped by 0 bases and J by 5 bases, with 11 bases between them. CDR1 and CDR2 from the germline V gene are MGHRA and YSYEKL. CDR3 in amino acids: CASSQELAGHQPQHF. The CDR3 DNA reads TGCGCCAGCAGCCAAGAGCTGGCGGGACATCAGCCCCAGCATTTT.

The chain is built from TRBV7-2 and TRBJ1-4, with unresolved D. This CDR3 is built from 14 residues. V gave up 3 bases and J gave up 2 bases, with 7 bases separating them. The germline V gene encodes CDR1 SGHTA and CDR2 FQGNSA. CDR3 loop: CASSFVGTNEKLFF. CDR3 nucleotide sequence: TGTGCCAGCAGCTTCGTGGGGACTAATGAAAAACTGTTTTTT.

This clone was observed once. The rearrangement uses TRBV14 and TRBJ1-2; D gene uncertain. The CDR3 covers 12 residues. The germline CDR1 and CDR2 sequences are SGHDN and FVKESK. Trimming removed 1 base from V and 5 bases from J, with 5 bases in between. CDR3 residues: CASSQVDYGYTF. The CDR3 nucleotides are TGTGCCAGCAGCCAAGTCGATTATGGCTACACCTTC.

This clone has just a few counts. The V gene is TRBV2, the J gene TRBJ1-5, with D possibly being TRBD1 (5 bases). The CDR3 has 14 amino acids. Trimming pared 4 bases from V and 6 bases from J, leaving 13 bases between. Germline CDR1 reads SNHLY; CDR2 reads FYNNEI. CDR3 residues: CASSGVLGAQPQHF. As DNA, the CDR3 is TGTGCCAGCAGTGGAGTTTTAGGGGCTCAGCCCCAGCATTTT.

J is TRBJ2-7 and V is TRBV28, with TRBD1 matching 9 bases. The CDR3 extends over 14 amino acids. Trimming cost V 6 bases and J 0 bases; bases outside gene matches: 3. CDR1 MDHEN and CDR2 SYDVKM come from the germline V gene. The CDR3 DNA reads TGTGCCAGCAGCGGGACAGGGAGCTCCTACGAGCAGTACGTC. Translation: CASSGTGSSYEQYV.

The chain links TRBV2 to TRBJ1-4; unclear D gene. The CDR3 contains 13 residues. V was clipped by 4 bases and J by 8 bases, with 11 bases between them. The V gene's germline CDR1 is SNHLY and CDR2 FYNNEI. Written as DNA, the CDR3 is TGTGCCAGCAGTGGAGGACGTACAGAAAAACTGTTTTTT. Translation: CASSGGRTEKLFF.

The sample holds a few counts of this clone. The chain carries TRBV4-1 and TRBJ1-6; 7 nucleotides align to TRBD1. The junction had 2 bases not matched to a gene; V was cut back by 0 bases and J by 6 bases. The germline V gene has CDR1 MGHRA and CDR2 YSYEKL. The CDR3 is 15 amino acids. This CDR3 is CASSQETGFNSPLHF. The CDR3 region has the DNA TGCGCCAGCAGCCAAGAGACAGGGTTTAATTCACCCCTCCACTTT.

This clone was observed a few times. The chain couples TRBV7-2 to TRBJ1-5, with TRBD1 matching over 7 bases. J lost 7 bases, V lost 4 bases, and 4 bases had no gene match. Germline CDR1 SGHTA, CDR2 FQGNSA. This CDR3 region has 13 residues. CDR3 nucleotide sequence: TGTGCCAGCAGCTGGGACAGCGGGCAGCCCCAGCATTTT. It translates to CASSWDSGQPQHF. Full variable domain (outside the CDR3, taken from reference TRBV7-2 and TRBJ1-5): GAGVSQSPSNKVTEKGKDVELRCDPISGHTALYWYRQSLGQGLEFLIYFQGNSAPDKSGLPSDRFSAERTGGSVSTLTIQRTQQEDSAVYLCASSWDSGQPQHFGDGTRLSIL.

CDR3 sequence: CASSQSSQGAREQYV. CDR3 DNA: TGCGCCAGCAGTCAATCAAGCCAGGGGGCGAGGGAGCAGTACGTC. The gene calls are TRBV23-1 and TRBJ2-7; 8 nucleotides align to TRBD1. TRBV23-1 qualifies as an ORF whose function is uncertain. V shed 0 bases, J shed 7 bases, and the junction held 8 bases outside the gene matches. This CDR3 is built from 15 residues.

The chain recombines TRBV5-1 with TRBJ2-3; TRBD1 or TRBD2 may be the D gene (6 bases each). This CDR3 region has 14 residues. V was pared by 0 bases and J by 6 bases, with 11 bases between. In germline, CDR1 is SGHRS, CDR2 YFSETQ. CDR3 loop: CASSLGQGRDTQYF. CDR3 nucleotides: TGCGCCAGCAGCTTGGGGCAGGGGAGGGATACGCAGTATTTT.

V usage is TRBV7-9 and J usage is TRBJ1-2; no reliable D call. V lost 5 bases and J lost 4, with 8 bases in between. The CDR3 is 12 amino acids. In germline, CDR1 is SEHNR, CDR2 FQNEAQ (reference sequence). CDR3 protein: CASSLDTYGYTF. CDR3 nucleotide sequence: TGTGCCAGCAGCCTTGACACCTATGGCTACACCTTC.

This clone appeared a single time. The V gene is TRBV28, the J gene TRBJ2-2; D unclear. Trimming left V 8 bases short and J 1 base short, with 14 bases between. The CDR3 has 15 amino acids. The V gene's germline CDR1 is MDHEN and CDR2 SYDVKM. CDR3 region: CASGSSYQNTGELFF. The CDR3 nucleotides read TGTGCCAGCGGATCTAGTTACCAGAACACCGGGGAGCTGTTTTTT.

The gene calls are TRBV7-2 and TRBJ1-5; no definite D call. V was shortened by 1 base and J by 4 bases, with 11 bases between the two germline ends. This CDR3 contains 15 residues. CDR1 is SGHTA, CDR2 FQGNSA, per germline. The CDR3 nucleotides are TGTGCCAGCAGCTTAGGATCCAGTACTAATCAGCCCCAGCATTTT. Its translation: CASSLGSSTNQPQHF.

Only a few counts were recorded for this clone. The chain has TRBV18 and TRBJ2-2, with D possibly matching TRBD2 (6 bases). The CDR3 extends over 14 amino acids. V was shortened by 3 bases and J by 6 bases, with 11 bases between the two germline ends. Germline V gene data show CDR1 as KGHSH and CDR2 as LQKENI. CDR3 nucleotides: TGTGCCAGCTCACCGGGACTCACATCCGGGGAGCTGTTTTTT. This encodes CASSPGLTSGELFF.

The chain has TRBV5-1 and TRBJ2-5, with a weak D call TRBD2 (6 bases). Germline CDR1 is SGHRS and CDR2 is YFSETQ. V was trimmed by 6 bases and J by 5 bases, leaving 14 bases between them. The CDR3 loop spans 13 amino acids. The CDR3: CASNRDLGETQYF. CDR3 coding DNA: TGCGCCAGCAACCGGGACTTAGGGGAGACCCAGTACTTC.

The chain employs TRBV6-1 and TRBJ1-4; 9 bases align to TRBD1. The CDR3 spans 16 residues. The J segment lost 2 bases and the V segment lost 3 bases, leaving 4 bases of the junction unmatched. CDR1 MNHNS and CDR2 SASEGT come from the germline V gene. CDR3 residues: CASSDPGQGTNEKLFF. As DNA, the CDR3 is TGTGCCAGCAGTGATCCGGGACAGGGCACTAATGAAAAACTGTTTTTT.

The gene calls are TRBV21-1 and TRBJ1-2. TRBV21-1 is assigned pseudogene status. CDR3 size: 15 residues. CDR3: CASSPGEGRDYGYTF. CDR3 nucleotide sequence: TGTGCCAGCAGCCCCGGGGAGGGGAGGGACTATGGCTACACCTTC.

V usage is TRBV5-1 and J usage is TRBJ2-5; D is ambiguous. Germline CDR1 reads SGHRS; CDR2 reads YFSETQ. CDR3 length: 13 residues. The V gene lost 2 bases and the J gene lost 3 bases, with 8 bases spanning the gap. The CDR3 region has the DNA TGCGCCAGCAGCTTCGGTCCAGAAGAGACCCAGTACTTC. It encodes CASSFGPEETQYF.